Shown below are 12 T cell receptor beta chains from a single sample sequenced in a study of blood T cell repertoires in COVID-19. Using immunoSEQ multiplex PCR, the repertoire was profiled, and TCRdb retains in-frame clones only, with some absent. Found here are about 28,000 clones, approximately 85% of them singletons; the top ten hold 7.9%. The sample taken for sequencing was peripheral blood. The receptors were sampled from a man between 60 and 70 years old with COVID-19, enrolled during active disease.

This clone appeared a few times. The gene calls are TRBV9 and TRBJ1-6; D unclear. The CDR3 loop spans 13 amino acids. V lost 4 bases to trimming and J lost 10 bases, with 12 bases between them. Germline-derived CDR1 and CDR2 are SGDLS and YYNGEE. As DNA, the CDR3 is TGTGCCAGCAGCCCTTTACTGGAGTCACCCCTCCACTTT. Residues: CASSPLLESPLHF. Based on the CDR3 plus reference TRBV9 and TRBJ1-6, the full variable domain is DSGVTQTPKHLITATGQRVTLRCSPRSGDLSVYWYQQSLDQGLQFLIQYYNGEERAKGNILERFSAQQFPDLHSELNLSSLELGDSALYFCASSPLLESPLHFGNGTRLTVT.

The rearrangement joins TRBV2 to TRBJ2-3, with 14 bases that match TRBD2. Trimming at V came to 6 bases and at J to 5 bases, leaving 7 bases not matched to a gene. Germline CDR1 is SNHLY and CDR2 is FYNNEI. The CDR3 is made up of 16 amino acids. The CDR3, as DNA: TGTGCCAGCAGAAGACTAGCGGGAGGGCTGGGAGATACGCAGTATTTT. This translates into CASRRLAGGLGDTQYF.

The genes are TRBV7-9 and TRBJ2-5, with 10 bases lining up with TRBD1. V shed 3 bases, J shed 5 bases, and the junction held 9 bases outside the gene matches. The CDR3 sequence is 16 residues long. Germline V gives CDR1 SEHNR, CDR2 FQNEAQ (reference sequence). CDR3 amino acids: CASSLEWTGGLETQYF. CDR3 DNA sequence: TGTGCCAGCAGCTTGGAATGGACAGGGGGATTGGAGACCCAGTACTTC.

This clone has only one observation. This chain uses TRBV7-9 with TRBJ1-1; D unresolved. This CDR3 has 14 residues. The germline V gene encodes CDR1 SEHNR and CDR2 FQNEAQ (reference sequence). V was cut by 0 bases and J by 0 bases, with 5 bases left in between. The DNA of the CDR3 is TGTGCCAGCAGCTTAGCTTCGGTGAACACTGAAGCTTTCTTT. It encodes CASSLASVNTEAFF.

The chain carries TRBV27 and TRBJ2-2; 9 bases line up with TRBD2. The CDR3 has 15 amino acids. CDR1 is MNHEY, CDR2 SMNVEV, per germline (reference sequence). The V segment lost 5 bases and the J segment 1 base; nucleotides outside the gene matches: 2. CDR3: CASSNSGRNTGELFF. The CDR3 coding sequence is TGTGCCAGCAGTAATAGCGGGAGGAACACCGGGGAGCTGTTTTTT.

The rearrangement links TRBV28 to TRBJ2-3; 8 bases line up with TRBD1. The CDR3 runs to 15 residues. Germline V gives CDR1 MDHEN, CDR2 SYDVKM. V gave up 6 bases and J gave up 4 bases; unmatched junction bases: 9. CDR3 coding DNA: TGTGCCAGCAGGTCAGGGGGCCTAGGGTCAGATACGCAGTATTTT. Translating gives CASRSGGLGSDTQYF.

The rearrangement joins TRBV6-5 to TRBJ1-4; maybe TRBD1 (6 bases). The V gene's germline CDR1 is MNHEY and CDR2 SVGAGI. The V end was cut by 10 bases, the J end by 4 bases, with 10 bases between. The CDR3 has 12 residues. The CDR3 loop is CATDSHNEKLFF. The CDR3 DNA reads TGTGCCACGGACAGTCATAATGAAAAACTGTTTTTT.

The chain uses TRBV20-1 and TRBJ2-1; 7 bases match TRBD2. Trimming at V came to 7 bases and at J to 5 bases, leaving 2 bases not matched to a gene. The germline gives CDR1 DFQATT, CDR2 SNEGSKA (reference sequence). This CDR3 is built from 11 residues. The CDR3 is CSVGGNNEQFF. DNA for the CDR3: TGCAGTGTGGGGGGGAACAATGAGCAGTTCTTC.

This clone occurred once. This sequence joins TRBV28 and TRBJ1-5, with 9 bases aligning to TRBD1. The CDR3 has 15 amino acids. The J segment lost 5 bases and the V segment lost 2 bases, leaving 4 bases of the junction unmatched. The germline CDR1 and CDR2 sequences are MDHEN and SYDVKM. CDR3 in amino acids: CASSLMTGGYQPQHF. The CDR3, as DNA: TGTGCCAGCAGTTTAATGACAGGGGGGTATCAGCCCCAGCATTTT.

This clone has only one observation. The V call is TRBV11-3, the J call TRBJ2-1; TRBD2 aligns across 8 bases. Germline lookup yields CDR1 SGHNT and CDR2 YENEEA. The J segment lost 1 base and the V segment lost 1 base, leaving 9 bases of the junction unmatched. The CDR3 loop spans 18 amino acids. CDR3 nucleotides: TGTGCCAGCAGCTTAGGGGCTGGCAGCGGGAGTTCCTACAATGAGCAGTTCTTC. It translates to CASSLGAGSGSSYNEQFF.

The J gene is TRBJ1-6, the V gene TRBV5-4; TRBD1 matches 9 bases. Germline-derived CDR1 and CDR2 are SGHNT and YYREEE (reference sequence). J lost 10 bases, V lost 0 bases, and 11 bases had no gene match. The CDR3 length is 17 residues. The CDR3 loop reads CASSLGSTGGIPSPLHF. Written as DNA, the CDR3 is TGTGCCAGCAGCTTGGGCTCTACAGGGGGCATCCCCTCACCCCTCCACTTT. The whole variable domain, filled in from reference TRBV5-4 and TRBJ1-6, reads ETGVTQSPTHLIKTRGQQVTLRCSSQSGHNTVSWYQQALGQGPQFIFQYYREEENGRGNFPPRFSGLQFPNYSSELNVNALELDDSALYLCASSLGSTGGIPSPLHFGNGTRLTVT.

V is TRBV12-1 and J is TRBJ2-7; the tabulated D call, TRBD1, remains unverified against the DNA. TRBV12-1 is designated a pseudogene. The CDR3 has 12 residues. The CDR3 sequence: CASSLHSYEQYF. The DNA of the CDR3 is TGTGCCAGCAGCTTGCACAGCTACGAGCAGTACTTC.